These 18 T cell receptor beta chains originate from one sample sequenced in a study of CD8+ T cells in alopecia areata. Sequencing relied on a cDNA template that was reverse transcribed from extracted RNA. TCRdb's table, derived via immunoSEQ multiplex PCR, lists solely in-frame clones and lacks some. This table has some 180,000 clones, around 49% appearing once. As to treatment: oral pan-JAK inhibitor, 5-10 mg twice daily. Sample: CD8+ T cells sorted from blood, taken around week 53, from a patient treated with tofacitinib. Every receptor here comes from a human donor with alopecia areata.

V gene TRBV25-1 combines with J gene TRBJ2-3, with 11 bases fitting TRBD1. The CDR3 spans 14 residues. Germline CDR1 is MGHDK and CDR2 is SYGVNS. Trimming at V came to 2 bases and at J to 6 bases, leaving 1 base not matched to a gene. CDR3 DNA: TGTGCCAGCAGTGAAAGGGACAGGGGGGATACGCAGTATTTT. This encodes CASSERDRGDTQYF.

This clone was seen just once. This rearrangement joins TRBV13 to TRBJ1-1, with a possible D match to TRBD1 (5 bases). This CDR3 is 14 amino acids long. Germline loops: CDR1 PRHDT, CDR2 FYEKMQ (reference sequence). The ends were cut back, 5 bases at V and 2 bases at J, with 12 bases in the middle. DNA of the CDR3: TGTGCCAGCAGCCCCAGGGTTGCCAACACTGAAGCTTTCTTT. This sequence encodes CASSPRVANTEAFF.

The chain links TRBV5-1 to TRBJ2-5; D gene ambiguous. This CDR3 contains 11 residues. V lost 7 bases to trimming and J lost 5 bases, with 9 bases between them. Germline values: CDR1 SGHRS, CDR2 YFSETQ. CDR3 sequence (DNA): TGCGCCAGCTCCGAACGGGAGACCCAGTACTTC. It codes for CASSERETQYF. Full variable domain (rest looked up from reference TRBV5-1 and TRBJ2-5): KAGVTQTPRYLIKTRGQQVTLSCSPISGHRSVSWYQQTPGQGLQFLFEYFSETQRNKGNFPGRFSGRQFSNSRSEMNVSTLELGDSALYLCASSERETQYFGPGTRLLVL.

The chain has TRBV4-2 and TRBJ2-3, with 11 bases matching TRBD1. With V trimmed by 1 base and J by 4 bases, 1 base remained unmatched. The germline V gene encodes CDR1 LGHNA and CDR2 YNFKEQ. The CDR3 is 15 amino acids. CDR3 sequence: CASSQGTGGADTQYF. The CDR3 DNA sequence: TGTGCCAGCAGCCAAGGGACAGGGGGCGCAGATACGCAGTATTTT.

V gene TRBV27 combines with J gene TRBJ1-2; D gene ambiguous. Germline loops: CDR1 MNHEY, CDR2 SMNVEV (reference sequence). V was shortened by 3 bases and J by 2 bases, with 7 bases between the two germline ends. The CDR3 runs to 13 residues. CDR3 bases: TGTGCCAGCAGTTTTAACGAGAACTATGGCTACACCTTC. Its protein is CASSFNENYGYTF.

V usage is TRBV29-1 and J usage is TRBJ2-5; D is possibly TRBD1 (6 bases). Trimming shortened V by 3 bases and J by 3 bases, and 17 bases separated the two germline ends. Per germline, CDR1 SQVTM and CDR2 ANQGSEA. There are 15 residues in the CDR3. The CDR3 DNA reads TGCAGCGTTGAGGGTGGGGACATACTTGAAGAGACCCAGTACTTC. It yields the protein CSVEGGDILEETQYF.

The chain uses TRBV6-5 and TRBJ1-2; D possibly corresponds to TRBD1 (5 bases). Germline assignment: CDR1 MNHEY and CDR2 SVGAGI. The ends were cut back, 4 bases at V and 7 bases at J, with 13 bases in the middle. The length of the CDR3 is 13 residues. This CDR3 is CASSSPEGLGYTF. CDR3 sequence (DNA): TGTGCCAGCAGTTCCCCCGAGGGGCTTGGCTACACCTTC.

The CDR3 sequence: CASMSSPGPDTQYF. The CDR3 DNA follows: TGCGCCAGTATGTCTAGCCCAGGCCCAGATACGCAGTATTTT. V is TRBV5-1 and J is TRBJ2-3, with a weak D call TRBD2 (5 bases). Trimming pared 8 bases from V and 4 bases from J, leaving 17 bases between. Germline loops: CDR1 SGHRS, CDR2 YFSETQ. The CDR3 is 14 amino acids. The variable domain in full, completed from reference TRBV5-1 and TRBJ2-3, reads KAGVTQTPRYLIKTRGQQVTLSCSPISGHRSVSWYQQTPGQGLQFLFEYFSETQRNKGNFPGRFSGRQFSNSRSEMNVSTLELGDSALYLCASMSSPGPDTQYFGPGTRLTVL.

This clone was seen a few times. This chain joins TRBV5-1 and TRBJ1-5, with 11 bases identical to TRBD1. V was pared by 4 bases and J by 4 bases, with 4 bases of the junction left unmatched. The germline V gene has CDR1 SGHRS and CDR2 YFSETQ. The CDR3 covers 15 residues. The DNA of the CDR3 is TGCGCCAGCAGCCGGACAGGGGGCTTGAATCAGCCCCAGCATTTT. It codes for CASSRTGGLNQPQHF. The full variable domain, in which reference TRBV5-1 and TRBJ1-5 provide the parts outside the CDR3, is KAGVTQTPRYLIKTRGQQVTLSCSPISGHRSVSWYQQTPGQGLQFLFEYFSETQRNKGNFPGRFSGRQFSNSRSEMNVSTLELGDSALYLCASSRTGGLNQPQHFGDGTRLSIL.

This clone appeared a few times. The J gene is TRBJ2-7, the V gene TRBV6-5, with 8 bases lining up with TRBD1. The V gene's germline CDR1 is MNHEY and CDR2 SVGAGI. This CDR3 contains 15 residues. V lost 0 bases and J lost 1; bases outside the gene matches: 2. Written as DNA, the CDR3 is TGTGCCAGCAGTTACTCAGGGACAGGTTCCTACGAGCAGTACTTC. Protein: CASSYSGTGSYEQYF.

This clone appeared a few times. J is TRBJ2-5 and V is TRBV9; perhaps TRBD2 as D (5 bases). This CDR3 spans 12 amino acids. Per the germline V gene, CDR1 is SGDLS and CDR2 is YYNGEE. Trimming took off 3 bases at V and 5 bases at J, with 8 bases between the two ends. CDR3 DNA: TGTGCCAGCAGCGGATGGGAGGAGACCCAGTACTTC. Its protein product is CASSGWEETQYF. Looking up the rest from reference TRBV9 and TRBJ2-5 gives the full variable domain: DSGVTQTPKHLITATGQRVTLRCSPRSGDLSVYWYQQSLDQGLQFLIQYYNGEERAKGNILERFSAQQFPDLHSELNLSSLELGDSALYFCASSGWEETQYFGPGTRLLVL.

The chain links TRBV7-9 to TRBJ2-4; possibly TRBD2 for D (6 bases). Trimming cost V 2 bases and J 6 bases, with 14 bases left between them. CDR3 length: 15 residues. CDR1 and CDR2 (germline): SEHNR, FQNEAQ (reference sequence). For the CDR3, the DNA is TGTGCCAGCAGCTTACCCGGGACTGCGGGAAACATTCAGTACTTC. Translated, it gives CASSLPGTAGNIQYF.

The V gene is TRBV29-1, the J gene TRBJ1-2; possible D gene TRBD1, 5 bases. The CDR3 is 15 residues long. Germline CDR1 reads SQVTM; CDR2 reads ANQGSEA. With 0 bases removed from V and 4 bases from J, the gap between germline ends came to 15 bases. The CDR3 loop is CSVEDAWAGIYGYTF. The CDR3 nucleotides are TGCAGCGTTGAAGACGCCTGGGCAGGGATCTATGGCTACACCTTC.

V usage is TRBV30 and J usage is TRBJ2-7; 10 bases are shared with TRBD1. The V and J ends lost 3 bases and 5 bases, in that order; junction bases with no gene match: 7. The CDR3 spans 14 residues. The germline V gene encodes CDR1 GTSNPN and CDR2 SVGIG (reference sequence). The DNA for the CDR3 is TGTGCCTGGAGCTTGGGGACAGGGGTCCACGAGCAGTACTTC. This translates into CAWSLGTGVHEQYF.

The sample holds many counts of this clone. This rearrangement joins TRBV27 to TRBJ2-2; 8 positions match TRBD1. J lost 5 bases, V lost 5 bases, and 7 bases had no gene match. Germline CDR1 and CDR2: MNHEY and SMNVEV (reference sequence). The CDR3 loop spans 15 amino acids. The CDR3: CASSGTGGWTGELFF. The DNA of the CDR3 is TGTGCCAGCAGTGGTACAGGGGGATGGACCGGGGAGCTGTTTTTT.

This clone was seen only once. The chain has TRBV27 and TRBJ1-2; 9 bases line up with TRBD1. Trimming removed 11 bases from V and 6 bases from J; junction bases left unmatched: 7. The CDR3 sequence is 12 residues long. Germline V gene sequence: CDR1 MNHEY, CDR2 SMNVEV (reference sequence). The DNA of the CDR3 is TGTGCCTCTGGGACAGGGTTCGATGGCTACACCTTC. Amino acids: CASGTGFDGYTF.

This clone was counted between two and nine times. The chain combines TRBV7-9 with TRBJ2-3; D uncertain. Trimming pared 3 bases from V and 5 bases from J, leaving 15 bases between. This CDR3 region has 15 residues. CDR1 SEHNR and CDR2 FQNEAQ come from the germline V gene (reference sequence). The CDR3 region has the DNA TGTGCCAGCAGCTTTCAGATTACCGAGAGAGATACGCAGTATTTT. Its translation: CASSFQITERDTQYF.

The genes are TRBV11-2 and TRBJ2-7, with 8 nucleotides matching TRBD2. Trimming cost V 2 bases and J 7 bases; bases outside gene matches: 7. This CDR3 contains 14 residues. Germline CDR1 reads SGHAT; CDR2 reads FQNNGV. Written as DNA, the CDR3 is TGTGCCAGCAGCTTAACGGGGGGGCCGGGAGAGCAGTACTTC. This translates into CASSLTGGPGEQYF.